This T cell receptor (beta chain) comes out of a study of T cell repertoires in cytomegalovirus infection. Study overall: CMV epitopes that were recently identified and HLA-C-restricted were used alongside well-studied HLA-B-restricted ones. CMV infection and matching HLA type were both indicated by public TCR beta signatures. Overall study results and limits: Dominant in the ex vivo response were TCR beta clonotypes restricted by HLA-C and specific for CMV.

Via MiXCR, TCRdb re-called the reads, giving one row per CDR3 protein. The sample consists of about 63,000 distinct CDR3 sequences, 20% of them appearing once. With regard to this clonotype: Its antigen remains unknown. The CDR3 end shows no conserved phenylalanine or tryptophan, and so a read error is likely.

Germline V gives CDR1 SGHTA, CDR2 FQGNSA. This CDR3 spans 15 amino acids. V was trimmed by 3 bases and J by 5 bases, leaving 17 bases between them. This chain links TRBV7-2 with TRBJ2-7, with a tentative D call TRBD1 (6 bases). The sample in question was CD8+ T cells from cultured PBMCs, obtained from culture after CMV antigen stimulation. This sequence originates from a human donor in good health (CMV status not recorded). Some clones in this sample may be carry-over from other donors' samples. Written as DNA, the CDR3 is TGTGCCAGCAGCTTCCACAGGGAAGATACGGACGAGCAGTACTTG. Its translation: CASSFHREDTDEQYL.